This is a list of T cell receptor beta chains from one sample in a study. TCRdb independently ran MiXCR on the RT-PCR reads; one entry per CDR3 protein. The table shows approximately 720,000 distinct CDR3 sequences, with 11% to 15% occurring only once. Sequencing used memory CD4+ T cells from blood. The receptors were sampled from a female donor in good health, serving as a healthy control. CDR3s include the opening cysteine and the closing phenylalanine or tryptophan. The D gene is left open where the match is weak. For some rows the clone size is stated as once, few or many, or as a class when expanded; others skip it.

>TRBJ1-5|few|TRBV20-1|14|NA
CSARGSEGNQPQHF
TGCAGTGCTAGAGGGTCTGAAGGTAATCAGCCCCAGCATTTT
>TRBJ1-1|NA|TRBV6-2/TRBV6-3|15|NA
CASSYSPEMNTEAFF
TGTGCCAGCAGTTACTCCCCGGAGATGAACACTGAAGCTTTCTTT
>TRBJ1-4|few|TRBV5-1|15|NA
CASSLSGGAGEKLFF
TGCGCCAGCAGCTTGTCGGGGGGCGCCGGTGAAAAACTGTTTTTT
>TRBJ1-3|NA|TRBV4-3|17|TRBD1
CASSQDPRTGAGNTIYF
TGCGCCAGCAGCCAAGATCCCCGGACAGGGGCTGGAAACACCATATATTTT
>TRBJ2-2|NA|TRBV4-3|13|NA
CASSQERYGELFF
TGCGCCAGCAGCCAAGAACGGTACGGGGAGCTGTTTTTT
>TRBJ1-6|NA|TRBV14|16|NA
CASSQDGRGYNSPLHF
TGTGCCAGCAGCCAAGATGGTAGGGGCTATAATTCACCCCTCCACTTT
>TRBJ2-6|few|TRBV10-3|14|NA
CAISERPGANVLTF
TGTGCCATCAGTGAAAGGCCTGGGGCCAACGTCCTGACTTTC
>TRBJ2-1|NA|TRBV28|17|TRBD1
CASSLLSGTGVDNEQFF
TGTGCCAGCAGTCTACTTTCCGGGACAGGGGTCGACAATGAGCAGTTCTTC
>TRBJ2-1|NA|TRBV5-8|14|NA
CASSPPPQNNEQFF
TGTGCCAGCAGCCCCCCTCCCCAGAACAATGAGCAGTTCTTC
>TRBJ1-3|few|TRBV7-9|16|NA
CASSLVYTVGQNTIYF
TGTGCCAGCAGCTTAGTTTATACAGTCGGCCAAAACACCATATATTTT
>TRBJ2-5|NA|TRBV7-9|15|NA
CASSPGQGWQETQYF
TGTGCCAGCAGCCCCGGCCAGGGATGGCAAGAGACCCAGTACTTC
>TRBJ2-1|NA|TRBV5-1|15|TRBD2
CASGIAGGSYNEQFF
TGCGCCAGCGGGATAGCGGGGGGCTCCTACAATGAGCAGTTCTTC
>TRBJ1-2|NA|TRBV7-2|13|NA
CASSPRTTGGYTF
TGTGCCAGCAGCCCCCGGACAACGGGCGGCTACACCTTC
>TRBJ2-1|NA|TRBV28|15|TRBD1
CASSLTGGKYNEQFF
TGTGCCAGCAGTTTAACAGGGGGCAAATACAATGAGCAGTTCTTC
>TRBJ1-2|NA|TRBV12-3/TRBV12-4|13|NA
CTSSAGRGYGYTF
TGTACCAGCAGCGCAGGACGCGGCTATGGCTACACCTTC
>TRBJ2-5|once|TRBV3-1|15|NA
CASSQGVARRETQYF
TGTGCCAGCAGCCAAGGGGTAGCGCGGAGAGAGACCCAGTACTTC
>TRBJ2-2|NA|TRBV9|14|TRBD1
CASRRQGNTGELFF
TGTGCCAGCAGGCGACAGGGGAACACCGGGGAGCTGTTTTTT
>TRBJ1-5|NA|TRBV20-1|14|TRBD1
CSALGTDSNQPQHF
TGCAGTGCTCTGGGGACAGATAGCAATCAGCCCCAGCATTTT
>TRBJ1-4|NA|TRBV18|15|NA
CASSPTGSKNEKLFF
TGTGCCAGCTCACCCACCGGGTCCAAGAATGAAAAACTGTTTTTT
>TRBJ1-1|NA|TRBV10-3|13|NA
CATRKDSNTEAFF
TGTGCCACCCGAAAGGACAGTAATACTGAAGCTTTCTTT
>TRBJ1-1|NA|TRBV7-2|16|TRBD1
CASSLALPGQGAEAFF
TGTGCCAGCAGCTTAGCCCTACCGGGACAGGGGGCTGAAGCTTTCTTT
>TRBJ1-1|NA|TRBV2|13|NA
CASNQGFDTKAFF
TGTGCCAGTAATCAGGGATTTGACACTAAAGCTTTCTTT
>TRBJ1-5|once|TRBV20-1|12|NA
CSASRLDQPQHF
TGCAGTGCTAGTAGGTTAGATCAGCCCCAGCATTTT
>TRBJ2-7|many|TRBV5-5|15|TRBD1
CASSPTQGVWDEQYF
TGTGCCAGCAGCCCGACACAGGGGGTTTGGGACGAGCAGTACTTC
>TRBJ2-3|few|TRBV7-2|17|NA
CASSSPLLLADTDTQYF
TGTGCCAGCAGCTCCCCCCTTTTGCTAGCAGACACAGATACGCAGTATTTT
>TRBJ2-3|many|TRBV4-3|18|TRBD2
CASSQELGTSGRTDTQYF
TGCGCCAGCAGCCAAGAACTCGGGACTAGCGGACGCACAGATACGCAGTATTTT